This T cell receptor (beta chain) was captured by sequencing in a study of blood T cell repertoires in COVID-19. Background on the study: The analysed material was cDNA or gDNA that came from T cells, B-cell-depleted T cells, or PBMCs.

Trimming at V came to 4 bases and at J to 7 bases, leaving 4 bases not matched to a gene. The CDR3 contains 15 residues. CDR1 is LGHDT, CDR2 YNNKEL, per germline (reference sequence). The repertoire was sequenced with immunoSEQ multiplex PCR; TCRdb's copy has only in-frame clones and lacks some. The data contain about 250,000 clones, roughly 88% of them seen just once; the ten biggest clones take up about 5.4%. This chain connects TRBV3-1 (or the pseudogene TRBV3-2) to TRBJ2-2; 12 nucleotides line up with TRBD2. Sequencing input: peripheral blood. The sequence derives from a woman older than 75 with COVID-19, enrolled during active disease. CDR3 in DNA: TGTGCCAGCAGCCGCGGACTAGCGGGGATCGGGGAGCTGTTTTTT. It specifies CASSRGLAGIGELFF.